One and the same sample provided the 2 T cell receptor beta chains below, sequenced in a study of T cells after posttransplantation cyclophosphamide. Treatment was busulfan-fludarabine conditioning, a marrow graft, and cyclophosphamide on days +3 and +4. Method: immunoSEQ multiplex PCR; TCRdb's copy keeps in-frame clones and lacks some. Of 2,500 to 3,500 clones in the sample, roughly 60% were seen once. Material: PBMCs, obtained 30 days after allogeneic stem cell transplant with posttransplant cyclophosphamide. The origin of the receptors is a male patient aged 55 to 70 who received an allogeneic stem cell transplant from a related donor and was CMV-positive. Some T cells may originate from the graft donor.

V is TRBV29-1 and J is TRBJ1-2; 9 bases line up with TRBD1. The CDR3 is made up of 13 amino acids. Germline V gene data show CDR1 as SQVTM and CDR2 as ANQGSEA. V shed 2 bases, J shed 8 bases, and the junction held 6 bases outside the gene matches. The CDR3 is CSVEQGQGWGYTF. For the CDR3, the DNA is TGCAGCGTTGAACAGGGACAGGGATGGGGCTACACCTTC. The full variable domain, completed using reference TRBV29-1 and TRBJ1-2, is SAVISQKPSRDICQRGTSLTIQCQVDSQVTMMFWYRQQPGQSLTLIATANQGSEATYESGFVIDKFPISRPNLTFSTLTVSNMSPEDSSIYLCSVEQGQGWGYTFGSGTRLTVV.

The rearrangement uses TRBV14 and TRBJ1-1; 7 bases are a match to TRBD1. V dropped 5 bases and J dropped 4; count of bases not matched to a gene: 4. Germline V gene data show CDR1 as SGHDN and CDR2 as FVKESK. The CDR3 spans 13 residues. The CDR3 DNA is TGTGCCAGCAGCGACAGGGACAGCACTGAAGCTTTCTTT. This encodes CASSDRDSTEAFF.